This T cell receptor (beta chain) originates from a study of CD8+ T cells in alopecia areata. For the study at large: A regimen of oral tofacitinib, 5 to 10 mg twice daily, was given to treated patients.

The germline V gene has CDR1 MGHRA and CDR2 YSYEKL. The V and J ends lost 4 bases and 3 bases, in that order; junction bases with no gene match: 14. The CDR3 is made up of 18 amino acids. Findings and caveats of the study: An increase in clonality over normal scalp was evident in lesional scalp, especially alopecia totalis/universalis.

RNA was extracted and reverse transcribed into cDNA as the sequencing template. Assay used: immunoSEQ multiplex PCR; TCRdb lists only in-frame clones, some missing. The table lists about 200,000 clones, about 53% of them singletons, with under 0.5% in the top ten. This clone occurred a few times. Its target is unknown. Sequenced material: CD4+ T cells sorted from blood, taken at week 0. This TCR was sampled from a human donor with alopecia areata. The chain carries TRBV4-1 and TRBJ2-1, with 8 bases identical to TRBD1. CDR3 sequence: CASSPGTRGPSDYNEQFF. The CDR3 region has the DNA TGCGCCAGCAGCCCAGGTACCAGGGGGCCGTCGGACTACAATGAGCAGTTCTTC.